The source of this T cell receptor beta chain is a study of cytomegalovirus exposure and HLA in healthy donors. V was trimmed by 4 bases and J by 2 bases, leaving 18 bases between them. This CDR3 has 15 amino acids. Germline V gene sequence: CDR1 SQVTM, CDR2 ANQGSEA. This cohort consisted of healthy bone marrow donors. The PCR had 60 Vbeta and 13 Jbeta primers. Libraries were prepared by immunoSEQ multiplex PCR; TCRdb keeps only in-frame clonotypes and omits some of them. The top ten hold 2% to 3% of the sample, which has under 150,000 clones, roughly three fifths seen once. This clonotype originated in a woman in her forties in good health and CMV-seronegative. The chain combines TRBV29-1 with TRBJ2-7; the D gene is possibly TRBD1 (6 bases). Specimen: PBMCs. CDR3 sequence (DNA): TGCAGCGTTGCTCTGAACGGCAGGGGTACCTACGAGCAGTACTTC. Amino acid sequence: CSVALNGRGTYEQYF.